This T cell receptor (beta chain) is from a study of TIL therapy for anti-PD-1-resistant metastatic lung cancer. Sequencing used immunoSEQ v3. Clones were read by immunoSEQ multiplex PCR, and TCRdb kept only the in-frame ones, dropping some. Of about 50,000 clones in the sample, 65% to 90% were seen once. Indicated time point: pre-treatment sample, taken before nivolumab and TIL therapy. Germline V lookup: CDR1 MNHEY, CDR2 SVGAGI. The CDR3 covers 13 residues. Trimming took 5 bases from V and 2 from J; bases not matched to a gene: 3. The receptor was isolated from a person between 25 and 80 years old with non-small cell lung cancer. Source: blood, taken at baseline. The chain uses TRBV6-5 and TRBJ2-7, with TRBD1 matching 7 bases. The CDR3 reads CASSHRGTYEQYF. The CDR3 nucleotides are TGTGCCAGCAGTCACAGGGGTACCTACGAGCAGTACTTC.